The 4 T cell receptor beta chains given below trace back to one sample, sequenced in a study of shared clonotypes between healthy human individuals. Naive CD8 cells lacked CD45RO and underwent positive selection for CCR7, leaving out terminally differentiated effector memory CD45RA+ cells. Clones were read by immunoSEQ multiplex PCR, and TCRdb kept only the in-frame ones, dropping some. The profile shows about 2 million clones, about 95% of them singletons. Source material: naive CD8+ T cells sorted from blood. These receptors all stem from a man aged 18 to 30 in good health.

The chain links TRBV7-9 to TRBJ2-5; no firm D call. Germline CDR1 SEHNR, CDR2 FQNEAQ (reference sequence). The V and J ends lost 5 bases and 3 bases respectively, with 10 bases between them. The CDR3 spans 13 residues. The CDR3: CASSPGEKETQYF. The CDR3 DNA reads TGTGCCAGCAGCCCGGGTGAAAAAGAGACCCAGTACTTC.

This chain uses TRBV6-1 with TRBJ2-2, with D perhaps TRBD2 (6 bases). Trimming removed 7 bases from V and 1 base from J, with 10 bases in between. The CDR3 has 14 residues. Germline V lookup: CDR1 MNHNS, CDR2 SASEGT. CDR3 protein: CASIWRENTGELFF. CDR3 DNA sequence: TGTGCCAGCATCTGGAGGGAGAACACCGGGGAGCTGTTTTTT.

This clone was observed a single time. At one end, the junction sequence differs from germline, possibly due to a read error. The chain has TRBV7-7 and TRBJ2-7; 7 bases align to TRBD2. The CDR3 totals 16 residues. Per the germline V gene, CDR1 is SSHAT and CDR2 is FNYEAQ (reference sequence). CDR3 nucleotide sequence: TGTGCTAGCAGCCTCCGCCGAAGCGGGGCCTCCTACGAGCAGTACTTC. Translated: CASSLRRSGASYEQYF.

This sequence joins TRBV7-3 and TRBJ2-1; TRBD1 aligns across 7 bases. This CDR3 spans 17 amino acids. With V trimmed by 4 bases and J by 8 bases, 17 bases remained unmatched. CDR1 SGHTA and CDR2 FQGTGA come from the germline V gene. The CDR3 loop is CASSSGRSGQQADEQFF. In DNA form, the CDR3 reads TGTGCCAGCAGCTCCGGCAGGTCGGGACAGCAAGCCGATGAGCAGTTCTTC.